This entry is about one T cell receptor (beta chain). The antigen is undetermined. Those patients picked for sequencing had displayed CD8+CD57+ cell expansion on flow cytometry. All patients were therapy-naive when blood was sampled. The CDR3 runs to 15 residues. V dropped 2 bases and J dropped 0 bases, with 8 bases sitting between them. Germline values: CDR1 LGHNT, CDR2 FRNRAP. CDR3 and TCR beta VDJ profiling relied on a genomic DNA template. MiXCR was run by TCRdb on the reads, yielding one entry per CDR3 protein. Of 200,000 to 250,000 distinct CDR3 sequences in the sample, about half were seen once. The data stem from a study of CD8+CD57+ T cells in acquired aplastic anemia. Study details: Average DNA yield from sorted CD4+ and CD8+ cells was about 3.2 ug.

Overall study findings and caveats: Researchers report that approximately 28 CD8+ CDR3 sequences appeared in both patients and controls. Between the patient and control groups, CD8+ Simpson's diversity did not differ significantly.

This chain links TRBV12-5 with TRBJ1-3; D is unresolved. This TCR was recovered from a human donor with aplastic anemia. The source material was sorted CD4+, CD8+, or CD8+CD57+ T cells (not recorded which) from PBMCs. CDR3 sequence: CASGLTGNSGNTIYF. The CDR3 DNA follows: TGTGCTAGTGGTTTGACGGGCAACTCTGGAAACACCATATATTTT. Combining the CDR3 with reference TRBV12-5 and TRBJ1-3 gives the whole variable domain DARVTQTPRHKVTEMGQEVTMRCQPILGHNTVFWYRQTMMQGLELLAYFRNRAPLDDSGMPKDRFSAEMPDATLATLKIQPSEPRDSAVYFCASGLTGNSGNTIYFGEGSWLTVV.